These 32 T cell receptor beta chains came from one sample sequenced in a study of cytomegalovirus exposure and HLA in healthy donors. Amplification used 60 Vbeta primers and 13 Jbeta primers. Sequencing was performed with immunoSEQ multiplex PCR; in TCRdb, only in-frame clones are kept and a portion is missing. The top ten hold approximately 0.8% of the sample, which has roughly 170,000 clones, about 82% seen once. Sequenced: PBMCs. Receptors originate from a woman aged 18 to 35 in good health and CMV-seronegative.

J is TRBJ1-2 and V is TRBV30, with 7 positions matching TRBD1. Germline trimming cut 1 base from V and 3 bases from J; bases unmatched to any gene: 8. The CDR3 sequence is 15 residues long. Germline CDR1 GTSNPN, CDR2 SVGIG (reference sequence). For the CDR3, the DNA is TGTGCCTGGAGTGGTATATGGGACAGATACTATGGCTACACCTTC. Its protein is CAWSGIWDRYYGYTF.

The rearrangement uses TRBV10-3 and TRBJ1-4; D might be TRBD1 (5 bases). V was clipped by 4 bases and J by 7 bases, with 13 bases between them. CDR1 and CDR2 (germline): ENHRY, SYGVKD. The CDR3 spans 14 residues. CDR3 loop: CAISGEGKPEKLFF. The CDR3 region has the DNA TGTGCCATCAGTGGGGAGGGGAAACCTGAAAAACTGTTTTTT.

This chain connects TRBV18 to TRBJ2-4, with TRBD2 as a possible D gene (5 bases). V lost 5 bases to trimming and J lost 4 bases, with 12 bases between them. This CDR3 spans 14 amino acids. Germline CDR1 reads KGHSH; CDR2 reads LQKENI. The CDR3 sequence: CASSFQPGKNIQYF. In DNA form, the CDR3 reads TGTGCCAGCTCATTTCAACCGGGGAAAAACATTCAGTACTTC.

The genes are TRBV11-2 and TRBJ1-3; 7 bases fit TRBD1. This CDR3 contains 14 residues. V was clipped by 4 bases and J by 4 bases; unmatched bases: 4. Germline V CDR1 and CDR2: SGHAT, FQNNGV. DNA of the CDR3: TGTGCCAGCAGCTCCGGGACAGAAGGAAACACCATATATTTT. This sequence encodes CASSSGTEGNTIYF.

The genes are TRBV12-5 and TRBJ2-1, with 8 bases fitting TRBD1. The germline V gene encodes CDR1 LGHNT and CDR2 FRNRAP. J lost 4 bases, V lost 8 bases, and 7 bases had no gene match. This CDR3 has 14 amino acids. The CDR3 DNA sequence: TGTGCTAGTCGTCCGGGACAGGCATACAATGAGCAGTTCTTC. It is translated as CASRPGQAYNEQFF.

The chain recombines TRBV5-1 with TRBJ2-1; TRBD2 matches at 8 bases. CDR3 length equals 14 residues. The ends lost 4 bases at V and 4 bases at J; junction bases unmatched: 4. The V gene's germline CDR1 is SGHRS and CDR2 YFSETQ. CDR3 region: CASSIGRGYNEQFF. The DNA of the CDR3 is TGCGCCAGCAGCATCGGGAGGGGGTACAATGAGCAGTTCTTC.

The gene calls are TRBV9 and TRBJ2-5; 14 bases map to TRBD2. From germline, CDR1 is SGDLS and CDR2 YYNGEE. The V and J ends lost 4 bases and 4 bases, in that order; junction bases with no gene match: 6. The CDR3 is 16 residues long. CDR3 amino acids: CASSPGLAGVGETQYF. CDR3 nucleotides: TGTGCCAGCAGCCCGGGACTAGCGGGAGTAGGAGAGACCCAGTACTTC.

The chain joins TRBV11-3 to TRBJ2-7; D might be TRBD1 (5 bases). V shed 1 base and J shed 5 bases, with 12 bases lying between them. The CDR3 contains 14 residues. Looked up from germline, CDR1 is SGHNT and CDR2 is YENEEA. The CDR3 region has the DNA TGTGCCAGCAGCTTAGTAGGGGAAGTCCACGAGCAGTACTTC. Amino acid sequence: CASSLVGEVHEQYF. The whole variable domain, remainder taken from reference TRBV11-3 and TRBJ2-7, is EAGVVQSPRYKIIEKKQPVAFWCNPISGHNTLYWYLQNLGQGPELLIRYENEEAVDDSQLPKDRFSAERLKGVDSTLKIQPAELGDSAVYLCASSLVGEVHEQYFGPGTRLTVT.

The J gene is TRBJ1-1, the V gene TRBV19; 9 nucleotides agree with TRBD1. The CDR3 is made up of 16 amino acids. CDR1 and CDR2 from the germline V gene are LNHDA and SQIVND (reference sequence). V lost 8 bases to trimming and J lost 1 base; unmatched junction nucleotides: 11. The CDR3 DNA reads TGTGCCAGTCGGGACAGGGCTGGGAAAAAGAACACTGAAGCTTTCTTT. Encoded protein: CASRDRAGKKNTEAFF.

This chain links TRBV18 with TRBJ1-5, with 10 bases aligning to TRBD1. Losses at the gene ends were 3 bases for V and 3 bases for J; bases not matched to a gene: 2. CDR1 and CDR2 from the germline V gene are KGHSH and LQKENI. The CDR3 runs to 15 residues. The CDR3 sequence is CASSPGTGVNQPQHF. DNA of the CDR3: TGTGCCAGCTCACCCGGGACAGGGGTCAATCAGCCCCAGCATTTT.

The chain uses TRBV9 and TRBJ2-7, with D perhaps matching TRBD2 (5 bases). The ends were cut back, 0 bases at V and 5 bases at J, with 9 bases in the middle. CDR1 and CDR2 (germline): SGDLS, YYNGEE. CDR3 size: 13 residues. Here the CDR3 DNA reads TGTGCCAGCAGCGTAGTGCCGGGGAACGAGCAGTACTTC. Translation: CASSVVPGNEQYF.

V gene TRBV7-8 combines with J gene TRBJ2-2, with TRBD2 identical over 7 bases. V trimming: 4 bases; J trimming: 1 base; junction bases outside the gene matches: 6. Germline CDR1 and CDR2: SGHVS and FQNEAQ. The CDR3 is 16 amino acids. The CDR3 sequence is CASSSIKRENTGELFF. As DNA, the CDR3 is TGTGCCAGCAGCTCCATTAAGCGGGAGAACACCGGGGAGCTGTTTTTT.

The chain is built from TRBV25-1 and TRBJ1-1; TRBD1 agrees at 7 bases. The CDR3 runs to 15 residues. V shed 3 bases and J 2 bases; nucleotides not matched to a gene: 6. Germline CDR1 and CDR2: MGHDK and SYGVNS. The DNA for the CDR3 is TGTGCCAGCAGTGATCCGGGACAGATTAACACTGAAGCTTTCTTT. Translated: CASSDPGQINTEAFF.

This clone occurred a few times. V usage is TRBV4-1 and J usage is TRBJ1-3; 10 nucleotides agree with TRBD1. The CDR3 has 17 residues. Germline values: CDR1 MGHRA, CDR2 YSYEKL. V lost 4 bases, J lost 1 base, and 7 bases stayed unmatched. This CDR3 reads CASSRIWDRGSGNTIYF. As DNA, the CDR3 is TGCGCCAGCAGCCGGATTTGGGACAGGGGATCTGGAAACACCATATATTTT.

The gene calls are TRBV21-1 and TRBJ2-5; TRBD1, the D gene given by the table, was not confirmed from the DNA. The tail of the sequence fits TRBJ2-7 better, so the J call may be wrong. TRBV21-1 is listed as a pseudogene. The CDR3 is 15 amino acids. This chain's CDR3 is CASSKVPGENYEQYF. The CDR3 DNA follows: TGTGCCAGCAGCAAGGTGCCAGGGGAAAACTACGAGCAGTACTTC.

This sequence joins TRBV7-8 and TRBJ2-3; D call uncertain. Trimming cost V 5 bases and J 4 bases, with 4 bases left between them. The CDR3 length is 11 residues. Germline V gives CDR1 SGHVS, CDR2 FQNEAQ. The CDR3 spells CASSLSDTQYF. CDR3 in DNA: TGTGCCAGCAGCCTCTCAGATACGCAGTATTTT.

This clone was observed a single time. The rearrangement uses TRBV27 and TRBJ2-1, with D unresolved. Per the germline V gene, CDR1 is MNHEY and CDR2 is SMNVEV (reference sequence). The CDR3 totals 16 residues. The germline V and J ends were trimmed by 5 bases and 0 bases, with 14 bases remaining between them. CDR3 nucleotide sequence: TGTGCCAGCAGTCAATACGCTATCGGCTCCTACAATGAGCAGTTCTTC. Translation: CASSQYAIGSYNEQFF.

This clone was counted only a few times. The chain recombines TRBV5-4 with TRBJ2-1; 8 bases match TRBD2. With V trimmed by 5 bases and J by 1 base, 5 bases remained unmatched. The CDR3 contains 15 residues. CDR1 is SGHNT, CDR2 YYREEE, per germline (reference sequence). The CDR3 spells CASRRSSGSYNEQFF. The DNA of the CDR3 is TGTGCCAGCAGGCGTTCTAGCGGGTCCTACAATGAGCAGTTCTTC.

V usage is TRBV5-4 and J usage is TRBJ2-3, with D hard to call. Germline CDR1 and CDR2: SGHNT and YYREEE (reference sequence). Trimming pared 4 bases from V and 2 bases from J, leaving 5 bases between. The CDR3 has 12 residues. The CDR3 DNA reads as TGTGCCAGCAGCCGCGCCACAGATACGCAGTATTTT. Translating it yields CASSRATDTQYF.

This chain connects TRBV28 to TRBJ2-3; TRBD1 matches 7 bases. After removal of 5 bases from V and 6 bases from J, the junction contained 23 bases not matched to a gene. This CDR3 contains 19 residues. Germline CDR1 and CDR2: MDHEN and SYDVKM. Here the CDR3 DNA reads TGTGCCAGCAGTCCAAAGTCCCCAAGGGGGCAAGGGTCGGAGGATACGCAGTATTTT. Encoded protein: CASSPKSPRGQGSEDTQYF. Based on the CDR3 plus reference TRBV28 and TRBJ2-3, the full variable domain is DVKVTQSSRYLVKRTGEKVFLECVQDMDHENMFWYRQDPGLGLRLIYFSYDVKMKEKGDIPEGYSVSREKKERFSLILESASTNQTSMYLCASSPKSPRGQGSEDTQYFGPGTRLTVL.

The V and J genes are TRBV5-4 and TRBJ1-1; no definite D call. The V gene lost 4 bases and the J gene lost 0 bases, with 7 bases spanning the gap. The germline CDR1 and CDR2 sequences are SGHNT and YYREEE (reference sequence). The length of the CDR3 is 13 residues. The CDR3: CASSITVNTEAFF. DNA of the CDR3: TGTGCCAGCAGCATAACAGTGAACACTGAAGCTTTCTTT.

The rearrangement links TRBV2 to TRBJ2-1; D might be TRBD1 (6 bases). CDR3 size: 12 residues. V was trimmed by 10 bases and J by 7 bases, leaving 14 bases between them. From germline, CDR1 is SNHLY and CDR2 FYNNEI. The CDR3 region is CATGDDWNEQFF. The DNA for the CDR3 is TGTGCCACAGGGGATGATTGGAATGAGCAGTTCTTC.

The gene calls are TRBV19 and TRBJ2-3; 7 bases are a match to TRBD2. The CDR3 contains 18 residues. The germline CDR1 and CDR2 sequences are LNHDA and SQIVND (reference sequence). J lost 0 bases, V lost 1 base, and 10 bases had no gene match. Here the CDR3 reads CASSIVSGYGTSTDTQYF. CDR3 coding DNA: TGTGCCAGTAGTATAGTTAGCGGGTACGGGACTAGCACAGATACGCAGTATTTT.

This sequence joins TRBV7-2 and TRBJ1-6, with D unclear. V was pared by 4 bases and J by 7 bases, with 8 bases between. Per the germline V gene, CDR1 is SGHTA and CDR2 is FQGNSA. This CDR3 is 13 amino acids long. CDR3 coding DNA: TGTGCCAGCAGCTCCTTTCCCAATTCACCCCTCCACTTT. Translated, it gives CASSSFPNSPLHF.

The chain recombines TRBV5-6 with TRBJ2-2; 10 nucleotides line up with TRBD2. The CDR3 covers 15 residues. Germline V gives CDR1 SGHDT, CDR2 YYEEEE. V trimming: 4 bases; J trimming: 4 bases; junction bases outside the gene matches: 4. This chain's CDR3 is CASSPSGSSTGELFF. The CDR3 DNA reads as TGTGCCAGCAGCCCTAGCGGGAGTAGCACCGGGGAGCTGTTTTTT.

In this sample, this clone turned up once. The V and J genes are TRBV21-1 and TRBJ2-5; TRBD1 is the table's D call and was not checked against the DNA. The J call may be faulty, since TRBJ2-7 better matches the DNA end. TRBV21-1 is noted as a pseudogene. CDR3 length equals 17 residues. CDR3 in amino acids: CASSKPRQGRVCYEQYF. In nucleotides, the CDR3 is TGTGCCAGCAGCAAACCTCGACAGGGCCGAGTGTGCTACGAGCAGTACTTC.

The rearrangement uses TRBV6-5 and TRBJ2-7; TRBD2 is a possible D gene (5 bases). V lost 2 bases, J lost 4 bases, and 6 bases lay in between. The CDR3 runs to 12 residues. CDR1 and CDR2 (germline): MNHEY, SVGAGI. The CDR3 nucleotides read TGTGCCAGCAGTTACCCGGGGTACGAGCAGTACTTC. This gives the protein CASSYPGYEQYF.

V usage is TRBV12-5 and J usage is TRBJ2-7; no clear D. This CDR3 comprises 12 residues. Germline V CDR1 and CDR2: LGHNT, FRNRAP. V dropped 2 bases and J dropped 4 bases, with 6 bases sitting between them. The CDR3 here is CASGLPDYEQYF. CDR3 DNA: TGTGCTAGTGGTTTGCCAGATTACGAGCAGTACTTC.

The chain uses TRBV18 and TRBJ1-1, with D tentatively TRBD1 (6 bases). CDR3 length equals 14 residues. The germline V gene encodes CDR1 KGHSH and CDR2 LQKENI. V lost 8 bases and J 4 bases, leaving 17 bases between the germline ends. The CDR3 DNA is TGTGCCAGCAGGAGGAGTTTGGGGGCCACTGAAGCTTTCTTT. Translated: CASRRSLGATEAFF.

This rearrangement joins TRBV15 to TRBJ2-7; D perhaps matches TRBD1 (6 bases). V was pared by 1 base and J by 6 bases, with 13 bases between. The CDR3 sequence is 14 residues long. Germline CDR1 reads LNHNV; CDR2 reads YYDKDF (reference sequence). This chain's CDR3 is CATSRGLNRAEQYF. In DNA form, the CDR3 reads TGTGCCACCAGCAGAGGACTAAACAGGGCCGAGCAGTACTTC.

The CDR3, as DNA: TGTGCCAGCAGCCGCTCGAGGGTGCGGGAGACTGAGCAGTTCTTC. Amino acid sequence: CASSRSRVRETEQFF. This chain connects TRBV5-4 to TRBJ2-1; TRBD2 agrees at 7 bases. Losses at the gene ends were 4 bases for V and 9 bases for J; bases not matched to a gene: 13. CDR3 length: 15 amino acids. Germline V CDR1 and CDR2: SGHNT, YYREEE (reference sequence).

The chain recombines TRBV5-4 with TRBJ2-1; no definite D call. Trimming removed 0 bases from V and 0 bases from J, with 16 bases in between. Germline CDR1 and CDR2: SGHNT and YYREEE (reference sequence). This CDR3 is 18 amino acids long. The DNA for the CDR3 is TGTGCCAGCAGCTTGGTCGGGTTTGGCTCTAGCTCCTACAATGAGCAGTTCTTC. This sequence encodes CASSLVGFGSSSYNEQFF.